Below are 20 T cell receptor beta chains sequenced from a single sample in a study of shared clonotypes between healthy human individuals. The assay was immunoSEQ multiplex PCR, and TCRdb's table has in-frame clones only and misses some. Here the sample spans around 320,000 clones, more than 75% being singletons. The sample was memory CD8+ T cells sorted from blood. Subset denoted: CD45RO+ cells pooled with CCR7-negative TemRA cells. The receptors stem from a man younger than 35 in good health.

This clone was detected many times. One junction end disagrees with the germline gene, perhaps due to a read error. Other DNA sequences in this specimen translate into the identical CDR3. The chain is built from TRBV5-1 and TRBJ1-2, with 7 bases matching TRBD1. The CDR3 loop spans 13 amino acids. CDR1 is SGHRS and CDR2 is YFSETQ in the germline V gene. CDR3 loop: CASSSGQIYGYTF. CDR3 bases: TGTGCCAGCAGCTCGGGACAGATCTATGGCTACACCTTC.

The DNA for the CDR3 is TGCGCCAGCAGCCCGTGGAAAGGTCAGAGCTCCTACGAGCAGTACTTC. Its protein is CASSPWKGQSSYEQYF. V gene TRBV4-3 combines with J gene TRBJ2-7, with D uncertain. Per germline, CDR1 LGHNA and CDR2 YSLEER. V was cut by 4 bases and J by 0 bases, with 16 bases left in between. The CDR3 is made up of 16 amino acids.

The chain has TRBV10-3 and TRBJ2-2; D is ambiguous. V gave up 3 bases and J gave up 6 bases, with 11 bases separating them. CDR3 size: 14 residues. CDR1 is ENHRY and CDR2 is SYGVKD in the germline V gene. The chain's CDR3 is CAISEKAIAGELFF. Written as DNA, the CDR3 is TGTGCCATCAGTGAAAAGGCGATAGCCGGGGAGCTGTTTTTT.

This clone was observed many times. This sequence joins TRBV5-4 and TRBJ2-7; TRBD1 is a possible D gene (5 bases). CDR3 length: 14 amino acids. Trimming pared 3 bases from V and 3 bases from J, leaving 13 bases between. Germline V gene data show CDR1 as SGHNT and CDR2 as YYREEE (reference sequence). CDR3 bases: TGTGCCAGCAGCTCTAAACCGCAGGGCTACGAGCAGTACTTC. Translation: CASSSKPQGYEQYF.

This chain uses TRBV13 with TRBJ2-4; 11 bases agree with TRBD1. J gave up 6 bases and V 5 bases, and 6 bases lay outside the gene matches. Per germline, CDR1 PRHDT and CDR2 FYEKMQ (reference sequence). CDR3 length: 15 residues. The CDR3 nucleotides are TGTGCCAGCAGCGAGGACAGGGGGCTCGTAAACATTCAGTACTTC. It encodes CASSEDRGLVNIQYF.

The chain joins TRBV5-4 to TRBJ1-1; 7 bases map to TRBD1. This CDR3 is built from 16 residues. Trimming at V came to 4 bases and at J to 1 base, leaving 10 bases not matched to a gene. CDR1 is SGHNT, CDR2 YYREEE, per germline (reference sequence). Written as DNA, the CDR3 is TGTGCCAGCAGCCCCCAGGGGGGTATCAAGAACACTGAAGCTTTCTTT. This encodes CASSPQGGIKNTEAFF.

The V call is TRBV5-1, the J call TRBJ2-5; TRBD1 matches at 7 bases. With V trimmed by 2 bases and J by 2 bases, 9 bases remained unmatched. Looked up from germline, CDR1 is SGHRS and CDR2 is YFSETQ. The CDR3 is made up of 16 amino acids. The CDR3 is CASSFIWDSEQETQYF. CDR3 sequence (DNA): TGCGCCAGCAGCTTCATTTGGGACAGCGAACAAGAGACCCAGTACTTC.

The chain links TRBV7-6 to TRBJ2-5; tentative D call: TRBD1 (5 bases). Trimming pared 4 bases from V and 2 bases from J, leaving 23 bases between. CDR3 length: 18 residues. CDR1 SGHVS and CDR2 FNYEAQ come from the germline V gene. As DNA, the CDR3 is TGTGCCAGCAGCTCGGTCAGAGACAGTGTACGGGCTCAAGAGACCCAGTACTTC. Encoded protein: CASSSVRDSVRAQETQYF.

The V gene is TRBV7-2, the J gene TRBJ2-2; the D is unclear. This CDR3 spans 13 amino acids. V lost 9 bases and J 4 bases, leaving 12 bases between the germline ends. Germline V gene lookup returns CDR1 SGHTA and CDR2 FQGNSA. The CDR3 nucleotides read TGTGCCAGTCCTGTGTCGCCCACCGGGGAGCTGTTTTTT. It yields the protein CASPVSPTGELFF.

The CDR3 region is CASSYYGGRQPGYTF. The CDR3 DNA sequence: TGTGCCAGCAGTTACTACGGGGGCAGGCAACCCGGCTACACCTTC. The chain is built from TRBV6-5 and TRBJ1-2; D perhaps matches TRBD1 (6 bases). The length of the CDR3 is 15 residues. The V gene lost 1 base and the J gene lost 8 bases, with 17 bases spanning the gap. The germline V gene encodes CDR1 MNHEY and CDR2 SVGAGI.

This clone was seen a handful of times. This may come from a read error, since a much larger clone is one base off. V usage is TRBV7-2 and J usage is TRBJ1-2; TRBD1 agrees at 8 bases. Germline CDR1 and CDR2: SGHTA and FQGNSA. Unmatched junction bases numbered 0, after V lost 1 base and J lost 5 bases. The CDR3 runs to 13 residues. The CDR3: CASSLGTGYGYTF. As DNA, the CDR3 is TGTGCCAGCAGCTTAGGGACAGGGTATGGCTACACCTTC.

V gene TRBV4-3 combines with J gene TRBJ2-7; the match to TRBD2 covers 11 bases. There are 18 residues in the CDR3. The junction had 13 bases not matched to a gene; V was cut back by 3 bases and J by 3 bases. Germline CDR1 LGHNA, CDR2 YSLEER. CDR3 in DNA: TGCGCCAGCAGCCAGATACTCCCCACCGGGACTAGCGGCTACGAGCAGTACTTC. Translating gives CASSQILPTGTSGYEQYF.

V and J are TRBV4-2 and TRBJ2-1, with 12 bases matching TRBD2. V lost 4 bases and J lost 3; bases outside the gene matches: 7. This CDR3 is 17 amino acids long. Looked up from germline, CDR1 is LGHNA and CDR2 is YNFKEQ. CDR3 residues: CASSPLTSGGFYNEQFF. The CDR3 DNA follows: TGTGCCAGCAGCCCTCTTACTAGCGGGGGGTTCTACAATGAGCAGTTCTTC.

The chain couples TRBV4-2 to TRBJ2-3; 7 nucleotides agree with TRBD2. Germline-derived CDR1 and CDR2 are LGHNA and YNFKEQ. V lost 0 bases to trimming and J lost 0 bases; unmatched junction nucleotides: 3. CDR3 length: 16 amino acids. CDR3 DNA: TGTGCCAGCAGCCAAGATGGGACTACAAGCACAGATACGCAGTATTTT. Amino acid sequence: CASSQDGTTSTDTQYF.

In its sample, this clone was seen once. This chain connects TRBV29-1 to TRBJ2-7; D unresolved. Germline CDR1 SQVTM, CDR2 ANQGSEA. V lost 5 bases, J lost 1 base, and 18 bases lay in between. The CDR3 sequence is 15 residues long. CDR3: CSVTGAENESYEQYF. CDR3 coding DNA: TGCAGCGTTACTGGTGCTGAAAACGAGTCCTACGAGCAGTACTTC.

The chain couples TRBV27 to TRBJ1-1; D remains unclear. The CDR3 is 11 amino acids. In germline, CDR1 is MNHEY, CDR2 SMNVEV (reference sequence). V dropped 2 bases and J dropped 4 bases, with 2 bases sitting between them. CDR3 DNA sequence: TGTGCCAGCAGTTTAGGCACTGAAGCTTTCTTT. Encoded protein: CASSLGTEAFF.

The chain recombines TRBV4-1 with TRBJ1-6; D is unresolved. The CDR3 extends over 17 amino acids. The V gene's germline CDR1 is MGHRA and CDR2 YSYEKL. The V end lost 0 bases, the J end lost 0 bases, and 9 bases lay between the germline ends. The CDR3 nucleotides read TGCGCCAGCAGCCAAGATTCCCGGAGCTCCTATAATTCACCCCTCCACTTT. Its translation is CASSQDSRSSYNSPLHF.

The rearrangement uses TRBV7-6 and TRBJ1-4; D perhaps matches TRBD1 (5 bases). V lost 1 base and J 5 bases, leaving 8 bases between the germline ends. Germline lookup yields CDR1 SGHVS and CDR2 FNYEAQ. The CDR3 sequence is 14 residues long. The CDR3 region is CASSLGGINEKLFF. CDR3 bases: TGTGCCAGCAGCTTAGGGGGCATCAATGAAAAACTGTTTTTT.

J is TRBJ2-5 and V is TRBV7-9; D not resolved. The CDR3 sequence is 13 residues long. V lost 2 bases and J lost 1, with 5 bases in between. Germline CDR1 and CDR2: SEHNR and FQNEAQ (reference sequence). The CDR3 loop reads CASSLLSQETQYF. CDR3 in DNA: TGTGCCAGCAGCTTATTGTCCCAAGAGACCCAGTACTTC.

A single count supports this clone. The chain combines TRBV29-1 with TRBJ1-2, with D perhaps TRBD1 (5 bases). Germline CDR1 is SQVTM and CDR2 is ANQGSEA. Trimming shortened V by 0 bases and J by 3 bases, and 14 bases separated the two germline ends. CDR3 length equals 15 residues. For the CDR3, the DNA is TGCAGCGTTGAAGATCAGGGCAGGGAGGACTATGGCTACACCTTC. Translated: CSVEDQGREDYGYTF.